The 6 T cell receptor beta chains reported below all come from one sample, sequenced in a study of CD4+ T cells in melanoma. Sequencing used immunoSEQ multiplex PCR; TCRdb keeps in-frame clones, though not all of them. The sample lists 110,000 to 150,000 clones, about 93% occurring once. Every receptor here comes from a human donor with melanoma.

V is TRBV6-6 and J is TRBJ1-1, with D perhaps matching TRBD1 (5 bases). The CDR3 runs to 13 residues. Germline V gene lookup returns CDR1 MNHNY and CDR2 SVGAGI (reference sequence). V was trimmed by 2 bases and J by 4 bases, leaving 8 bases between them. This chain's CDR3 is CASSYGRGTEAFF. The CDR3 nucleotides are TGTGCCAGCAGTTACGGGAGGGGCACTGAAGCTTTCTTT.

V and J are TRBV4-1 and TRBJ1-5; TRBD1 matches 7 bases. Per the germline V gene, CDR1 is MGHRA and CDR2 is YSYEKL. This CDR3 has 20 residues. V was pared by 0 bases and J by 1 base, with 15 bases of the junction left unmatched. CDR3 sequence reads: CASSQDWRGRVSRSNQPQHF. The CDR3 DNA reads TGCGCCAGCAGCCAAGATTGGAGGGGGCGCGTCTCGCGGAGCAATCAGCCCCAGCATTTT.

The rearrangement links TRBV11-1 to TRBJ1-1; 10 bases map to TRBD1. With 1 base clipped from V and 7 bases from J, the junction kept 18 bases outside the gene matches. CDR1 SGHAT and CDR2 FQDESV come from the germline V gene (reference sequence). The CDR3 consists of 19 residues. The CDR3 sequence: CASSLDSAGQGHVRGEAFF. The CDR3 DNA reads TGTGCCAGCAGCTTAGATTCCGCGGGACAGGGGCACGTTCGCGGTGAAGCTTTCTTT.

The CDR3 DNA is TGCGCCAGCGGCGACAGGGGTCTGACCGGGGCCAACGTCCTGACTTTC. Translating it yields CASGDRGLTGANVLTF. The chain links TRBV10-2 to TRBJ2-6, with 8 bases identical to TRBD1. V lost 8 bases and J lost 4; bases outside the gene matches: 10. Germline V gene sequence: CDR1 WSHSY, CDR2 SAAADI. This CDR3 has 16 residues.

The chain is built from TRBV11-2 and TRBJ2-7; D unresolved. The CDR3 covers 11 residues. Trimming removed 5 bases from V and 2 bases from J, with 4 bases in between. The V gene's germline CDR1 is SGHAT and CDR2 FQNNGV. CDR3 protein: CASSLTYEQYF. The CDR3 coding sequence is TGTGCCAGCAGCCTAACCTACGAGCAGTACTTC.

V and J are TRBV11-3 and TRBJ2-1; the D gene could be TRBD1 or TRBD2 (6 bases each). The CDR3 is made up of 16 amino acids. Germline CDR1 SGHNT, CDR2 YENEEA. V was trimmed by 9 bases and J by 3 bases, leaving 21 bases between them. CDR3 nucleotide sequence: TGTGCCAGTTCCAAATTGCCCGGGGGCGGCTACAATGAGCAGTTCTTC. This sequence encodes CASSKLPGGGYNEQFF.